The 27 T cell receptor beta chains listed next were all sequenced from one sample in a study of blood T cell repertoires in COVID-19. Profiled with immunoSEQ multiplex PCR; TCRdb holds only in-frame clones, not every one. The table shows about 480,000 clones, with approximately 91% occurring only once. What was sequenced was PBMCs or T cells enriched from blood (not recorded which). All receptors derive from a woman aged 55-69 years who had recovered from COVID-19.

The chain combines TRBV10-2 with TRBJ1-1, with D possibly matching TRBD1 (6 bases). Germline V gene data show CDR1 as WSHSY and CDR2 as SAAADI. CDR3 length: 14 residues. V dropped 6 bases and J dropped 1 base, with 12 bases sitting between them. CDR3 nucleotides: TGCGCCAGCAGCTCCCTACAGGGGAACACTGAAGCTTTCTTT. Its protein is CASSSLQGNTEAFF.

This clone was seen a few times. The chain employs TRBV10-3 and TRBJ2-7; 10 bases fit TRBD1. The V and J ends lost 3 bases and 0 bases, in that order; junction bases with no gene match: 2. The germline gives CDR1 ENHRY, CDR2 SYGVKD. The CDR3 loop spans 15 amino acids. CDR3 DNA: TGTGCCATCAGTGAAAGGACAGGGGGCTCCTACGAGCAGTACTTC. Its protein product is CAISERTGGSYEQYF.

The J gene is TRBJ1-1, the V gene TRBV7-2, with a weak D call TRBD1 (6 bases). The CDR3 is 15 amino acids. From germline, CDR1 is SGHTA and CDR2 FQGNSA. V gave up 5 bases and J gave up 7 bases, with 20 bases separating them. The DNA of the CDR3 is TGTGCCAGCAGCCCCAATGCCCTACAGGGCCTTGAAGCTTTCTTT. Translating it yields CASSPNALQGLEAFF. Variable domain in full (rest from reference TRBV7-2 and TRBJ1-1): GAGVSQSPSNKVTEKGKDVELRCDPISGHTALYWYRQSLGQGLEFLIYFQGNSAPDKSGLPSDRFSAERTGGSVSTLTIQRTQQEDSAVYLCASSPNALQGLEAFFGQGTRLTVV.

The CDR3 coding sequence is TGTGCCAGCAGCCGACGAACTAGCGGGGGCTGGTCAGATACGCAGTATTTT. It is translated as CASSRRTSGGWSDTQYF. The chain combines TRBV3-1 (or the pseudogene TRBV3-2) with TRBJ2-3; TRBD2 agrees at 11 bases. The germline V gene has CDR1 LGHDT and CDR2 YNNKEL (reference sequence). The CDR3 sequence is 17 residues long. Trimming took 4 bases from V and 4 from J; bases not matched to a gene: 10.

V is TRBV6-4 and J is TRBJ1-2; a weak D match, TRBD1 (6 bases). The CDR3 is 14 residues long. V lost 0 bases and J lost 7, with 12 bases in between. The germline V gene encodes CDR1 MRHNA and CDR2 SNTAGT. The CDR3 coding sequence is TGTGCCAGCAGTGACTCGGGGGGGCCTAGTGGCTACACCTTC. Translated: CASSDSGGPSGYTF.

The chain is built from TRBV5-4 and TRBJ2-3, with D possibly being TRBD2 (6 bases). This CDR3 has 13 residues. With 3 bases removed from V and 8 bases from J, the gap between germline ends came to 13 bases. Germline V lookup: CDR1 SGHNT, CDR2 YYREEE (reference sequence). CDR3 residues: CASSSPRRATQYF. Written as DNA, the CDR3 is TGTGCCAGCAGCTCCCCGAGGAGGGCTACGCAGTATTTT.

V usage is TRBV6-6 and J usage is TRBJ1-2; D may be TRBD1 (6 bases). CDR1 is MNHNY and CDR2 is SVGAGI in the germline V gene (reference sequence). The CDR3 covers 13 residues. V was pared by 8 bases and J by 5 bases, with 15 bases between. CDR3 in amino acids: CASVGGAQYGYTF. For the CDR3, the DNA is TGTGCCAGCGTAGGGGGGGCGCAGTATGGCTACACCTTC.

DNA for the CDR3: TGTGCCAGCAGCCACAGTAGCGGGGGGCGAACCGGGGAGCTGTTTTTT. Translation gives CASSHSSGGRTGELFF. V and J are TRBV3-1 (or the pseudogene TRBV3-2) and TRBJ2-2, with 10 bases fitting TRBD2. Germline V gene data show CDR1 as LGHDT and CDR2 as YNNKEL (reference sequence). CDR3 size: 16 residues. The V and J ends lost 3 bases and 5 bases, in that order; junction bases with no gene match: 6.

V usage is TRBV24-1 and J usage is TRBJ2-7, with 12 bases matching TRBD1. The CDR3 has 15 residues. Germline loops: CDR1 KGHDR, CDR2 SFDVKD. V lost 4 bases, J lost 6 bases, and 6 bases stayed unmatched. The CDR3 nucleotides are TGTGCCACCAGTGACCCCGGGACAGGGGGCGCCGAGCAGTACTTC. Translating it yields CATSDPGTGGAEQYF.

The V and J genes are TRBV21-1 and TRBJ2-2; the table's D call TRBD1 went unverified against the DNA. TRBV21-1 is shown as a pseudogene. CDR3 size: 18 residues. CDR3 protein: CASSKGGDRVLVTGELFF. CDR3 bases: TGTGCCAGCAGCAAAGGAGGGGACAGGGTGTTGGTCACCGGGGAGCTGTTTTTT.

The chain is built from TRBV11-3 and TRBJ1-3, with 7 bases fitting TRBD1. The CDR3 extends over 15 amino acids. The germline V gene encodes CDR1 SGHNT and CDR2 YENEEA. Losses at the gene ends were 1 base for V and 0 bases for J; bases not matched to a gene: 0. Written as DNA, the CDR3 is TGTGCCAGCAGCTTAGGGGACAGCTCTGGAAACACCATATATTTT. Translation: CASSLGDSSGNTIYF.

The CDR3: CAISDSPDRGGSNQPQHF. CDR3 sequence (DNA): TGTGCCATCAGTGACTCACCTGACAGGGGAGGAAGCAATCAGCCCCAGCATTTT. The chain joins TRBV10-3 to TRBJ1-5; 8 bases fit TRBD1. CDR1 is ENHRY, CDR2 SYGVKD, per germline. Trimming removed 3 bases from V and 1 base from J; junction bases left unmatched: 11. The CDR3 extends over 18 amino acids.

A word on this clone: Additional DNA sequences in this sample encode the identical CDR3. DNA of the CDR3: TGTGCCAGCAGCCGGACAGGTGGCACAGATACGCAGTATTTT. Translating it yields CASSRTGGTDTQYF. The chain carries TRBV28 and TRBJ2-3, with 7 bases aligning to TRBD1. The CDR3 loop spans 14 amino acids. Germline trimming cut 6 bases from V and 1 base from J; bases unmatched to any gene: 4. CDR1 is MDHEN, CDR2 SYDVKM, per germline.

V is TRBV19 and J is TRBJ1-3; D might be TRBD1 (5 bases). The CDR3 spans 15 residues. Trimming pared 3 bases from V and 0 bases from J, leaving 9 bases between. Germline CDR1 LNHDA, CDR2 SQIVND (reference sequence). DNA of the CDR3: TGTGCCAGTAGTATTCGACAGACCTCTGGAAACACCATATATTTT. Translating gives CASSIRQTSGNTIYF.

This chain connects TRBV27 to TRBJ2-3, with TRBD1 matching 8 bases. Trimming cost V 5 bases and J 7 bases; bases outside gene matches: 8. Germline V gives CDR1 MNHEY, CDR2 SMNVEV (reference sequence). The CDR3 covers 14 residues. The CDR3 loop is CASSPTTGVHTQYF. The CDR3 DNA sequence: TGTGCCAGCAGTCCCACGACAGGGGTGCATACGCAGTATTTT.

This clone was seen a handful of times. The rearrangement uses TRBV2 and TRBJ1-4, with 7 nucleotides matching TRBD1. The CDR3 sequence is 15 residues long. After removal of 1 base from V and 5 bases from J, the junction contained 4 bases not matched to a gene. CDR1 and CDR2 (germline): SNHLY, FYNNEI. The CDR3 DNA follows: TGTGCCAGCAGTGAAGGTGGCAGGGGGAATGAAAAACTGTTTTTT. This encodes CASSEGGRGNEKLFF.

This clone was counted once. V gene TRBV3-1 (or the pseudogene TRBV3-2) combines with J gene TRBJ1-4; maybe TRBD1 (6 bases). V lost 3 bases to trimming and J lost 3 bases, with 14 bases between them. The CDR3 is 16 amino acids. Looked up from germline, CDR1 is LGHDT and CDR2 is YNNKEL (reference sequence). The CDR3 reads CASSHRAAGANEKLFF. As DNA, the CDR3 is TGTGCCAGCAGCCACAGGGCGGCAGGGGCTAATGAAAAACTGTTTTTT.

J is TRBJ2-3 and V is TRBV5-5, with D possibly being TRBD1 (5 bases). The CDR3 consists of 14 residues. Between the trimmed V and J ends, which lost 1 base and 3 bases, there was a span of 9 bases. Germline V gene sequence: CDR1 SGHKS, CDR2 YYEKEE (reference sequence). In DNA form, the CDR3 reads TGTGCCAGCAGCTTGACAGGAGAGACAGATACGCAGTATTTT. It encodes CASSLTGETDTQYF.

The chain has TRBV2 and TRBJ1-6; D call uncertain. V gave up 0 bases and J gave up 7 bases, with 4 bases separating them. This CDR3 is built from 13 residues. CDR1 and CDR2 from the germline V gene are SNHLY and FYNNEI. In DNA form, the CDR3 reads TGTGCCAGCAGTGAAGCACTGAATTCACCCCTCCACTTT. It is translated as CASSEALNSPLHF.

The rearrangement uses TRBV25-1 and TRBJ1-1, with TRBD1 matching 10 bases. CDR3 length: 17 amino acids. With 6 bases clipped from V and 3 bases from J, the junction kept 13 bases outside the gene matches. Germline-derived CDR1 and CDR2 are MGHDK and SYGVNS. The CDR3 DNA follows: TGTGCCAGCAGCCGCGACGGACAGGGGGGGTTGGACACTGAAGCTTTCTTT. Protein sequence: CASSRDGQGGLDTEAFF.

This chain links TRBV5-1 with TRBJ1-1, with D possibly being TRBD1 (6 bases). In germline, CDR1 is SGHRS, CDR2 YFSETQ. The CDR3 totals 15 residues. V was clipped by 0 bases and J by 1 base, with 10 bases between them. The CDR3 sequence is CASSLVRGANTEAFF. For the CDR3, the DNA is TGCGCCAGCAGCTTGGTTCGGGGGGCGAACACTGAAGCTTTCTTT.

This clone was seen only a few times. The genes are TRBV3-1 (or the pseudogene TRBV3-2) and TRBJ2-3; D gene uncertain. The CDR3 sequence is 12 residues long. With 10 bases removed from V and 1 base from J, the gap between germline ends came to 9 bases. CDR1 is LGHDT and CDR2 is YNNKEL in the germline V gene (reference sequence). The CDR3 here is CATQARTDTQYF. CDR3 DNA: TGTGCCACTCAGGCCCGCACAGATACGCAGTATTTT.

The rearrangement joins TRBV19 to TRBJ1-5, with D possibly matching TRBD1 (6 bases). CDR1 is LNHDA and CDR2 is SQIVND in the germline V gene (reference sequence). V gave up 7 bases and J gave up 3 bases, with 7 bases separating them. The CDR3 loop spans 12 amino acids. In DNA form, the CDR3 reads TGTGCCAGTACAGGGGTCAATCAGCCCCAGCATTTT. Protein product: CASTGVNQPQHF.

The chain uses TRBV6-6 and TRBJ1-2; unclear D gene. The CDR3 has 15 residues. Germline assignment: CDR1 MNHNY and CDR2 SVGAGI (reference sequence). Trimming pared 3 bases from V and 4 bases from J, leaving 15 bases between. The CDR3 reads CASSYNGPEGYGYTF. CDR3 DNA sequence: TGTGCCAGCAGTTATAACGGGCCGGAGGGCTATGGCTACACCTTC.

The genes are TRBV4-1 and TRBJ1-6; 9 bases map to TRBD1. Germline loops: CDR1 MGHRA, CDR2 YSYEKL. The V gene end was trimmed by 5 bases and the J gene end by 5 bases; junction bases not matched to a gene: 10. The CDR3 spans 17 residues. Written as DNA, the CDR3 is TGCGCCAGCAGCTACCCGGGACAGGGAAAGGATAATTCACCCCTCCACTTT. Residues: CASSYPGQGKDNSPLHF.

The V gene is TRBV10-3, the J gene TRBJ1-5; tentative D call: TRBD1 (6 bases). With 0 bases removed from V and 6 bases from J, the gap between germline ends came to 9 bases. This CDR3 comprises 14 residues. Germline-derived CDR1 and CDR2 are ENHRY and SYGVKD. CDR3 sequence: CAISESGRGQPQHF. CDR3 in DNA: TGTGCCATCAGTGAGTCTGGCAGGGGTCAGCCCCAGCATTTT.

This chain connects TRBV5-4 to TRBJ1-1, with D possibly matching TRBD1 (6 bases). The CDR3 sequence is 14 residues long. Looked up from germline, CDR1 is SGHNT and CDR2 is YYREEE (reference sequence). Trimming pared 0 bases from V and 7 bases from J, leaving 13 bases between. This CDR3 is CASSLDRAVGEAFF. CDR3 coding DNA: TGTGCCAGCAGCTTGGACAGGGCGGTCGGTGAAGCTTTCTTT.